This T cell receptor (beta chain) emerged from a study of blood T cells in healthy people across ages. Primers used in a second PCR of roughly 6 to 12 cycles were a sample-barcoded 5' primer and a J-beta primer mix. Tags on each cDNA molecule came from a template-switch adaptor with 12 random nucleotides. TCRdb reprocessed the 5' RACE reads via MiXCR and lists one record per CDR3 protein. The table includes some 940,000 distinct CDR3 sequences, roughly 29% detected once. This clonotype was found a few times. The CDR3 runs to 18 residues. Germline V CDR1 and CDR2: MDHEN, SYDVKM. Trimming cost V 6 bases and J 1 base, with 24 bases left between them. Total RNA was extracted at no less than 5 micrograms per sample. The sample also formed part of further work on T cells of mothers and their children. As that study records: cDNA was synthesized from all extracted RNA at around 1.5 ug per reaction. It was observed that no persistent microchimeric T cell clones could be detected.

This receptor was obtained from a woman between 35 and 50 years old in good health. The sample comprised blood. The chain links TRBV28 to TRBJ1-1; maybe TRBD1 (6 bases). The CDR3 is CASSPWGARGFANTEAFF. The CDR3 bases are TGTGCCAGCAGCCCTTGGGGGGCCCGGGGGTTCGCGAACACTGAAGCTTTCTTT.